This T cell receptor (beta chain) was documented in a study of identical twins (TCRdb year 2016). For context, the study as a whole: TCR alpha and beta repertoires from monozygotic twins, unrelated adults of various ages and cord blood were deep-sequenced to test whether fetal clonotypes persist. To rule out contamination, replicate twin experiments were performed at different times with different library preparation protocols. Study-level results and caveats: Compared with coincidental sharing between unrelated individuals, an excess of low generation-probability sequences was observed among out-of-frame TCR alpha sequences shared between twins. A weaker excess of twin sharing was found in beta out-of-frame sequences because the signal-to-noise ratio was lowered by fewer shared sequences. In monozygotic twins, out-of-frame TCR alpha sharing was systematically underestimated by recombination models, although the models agreed with sharing between unrelated individuals. Because the same donors could not be followed over many years, the conclusions depended on cross-sectional statistical analysis. Fewer insertions were carried by abundant cord blood beta clonotypes; a weaker similar trend was observed in young adult naive repertoires, while no such trend was observed in memory repertoires. Invariant T cells such as MAIT and iNKT could partly confound zero-insertion analyses, though diverse VJ usage argued against this for most clonotypes.

Library generation was performed with 5' RACE. Sequenced on an Illumina HiSeq 2000. A universal primer binding site was introduced by template switching, and a unique molecular identifier was present in the final cDNA, enabling accurate counting of TCR cDNA molecules. Specific primers in the conserved constant-segment region were used to synthesize first-strand cDNA for the TCR alpha and beta chains. To control for contamination, each cDNA library was double barcoded with a SMART-Mk sample barcode plus Illumina barcodes. TruSeq adapter sequences and Illumina sample barcodes were added in two successive PCR steps. The TCR alpha and beta cDNA libraries were sequenced on the Illumina HiSeq platform using custom primers. On the study's bioinformatics: MiGEC was used to process raw reads and extract unique molecular identifiers, and MiXCR was used to find CDR3 positions. Recombination models were inferred per individual with the repgenHMM and IGoR tools using an EM algorithm. The tcR package in R was used for shared clonotype analysis, with sharing normalized by the product of cloneset sizes. To study raw recombination without the effects of thymic and clonal selection, out-of-frame nonproductive sequences were analyzed. Starting from the raw public reads, TCRdb applied fastp trimming at Q25, assembled clones with MiXCR and retained in-frame beta chains. Merged by CDR3 protein, the rows form single entries marked with the most common genes and DNA. It is TCRdb's table, rather than the study itself, that gives the V and J calls and clone size. The table for this sample lists some 330,000 distinct CDR3 sequences; about 9% of them were counted only once. The ten top clones hold roughly 8.9% of the sample.

Only healthy Caucasian donors were included. The researchers also sequenced three unrelated adults who were not twins: a male aged 18 to 29, a male aged 50 to 60, and a female aged 50 to 60. Miltenyi CD45RO+ enrichment and human naive T-cell isolation kits were used to isolate memory (CD45RO+) and naive T cells from PBMC. A remark on this clonotype: The clone's antigen remains unknown. Base quality data are lacking; no much larger clone is found one base away.

V lost 6 bases and J lost 0 bases; the stretch between them is 15 bases long. From the cysteine up to the phenylalanine, the CDR3 has a length of 16 residues. CDR3 DNA is the only sequence kept; it has 48 bases, read in frame from the first base. CDR1 and CDR2, per the germline V gene, are SNHLY and FYNNEI. The chain is made from TRBV2 and TRBJ1-3; perhaps TRBD1 is the D gene, with 5 bases matching. Source material: naive T cells sorted from blood. The sample's cell subset or site label, decoded: cells isolated with a human naive T-cell isolation kit. The TCR originated in a woman aged 45-60 years in good health. The nucleotides read TGTGCCAGCAGAGGAGTAAGGACACCCTCTGGAAACACCATATATTTT. The translation is CASRGVRTPSGNTIYF.